This TCR beta chain was recorded in a study of cytomegalovirus exposure and HLA in healthy donors. Findings and limits, study-wide: Cytomegalovirus-associated status was assigned to some 180 TCR beta chains. A later analysis showed TCR association rates differing by HLA locus, peaking at DRB1 and lowest at HLA-C.

Healthy bone marrow donors made up the donors. Germline V gives CDR1 SGHDT, CDR2 YYEEEE. V lost 4 bases and J lost 5; bases outside the gene matches: 11. The CDR3 runs to 15 residues. The PCR used 60 Vbeta and 13 Jbeta primers. Libraries were prepared by immunoSEQ multiplex PCR; TCRdb keeps only in-frame clonotypes and omits some of them. The table has over 100,000 clones, roughly four fifths seen once. Notes on this clone: Its antigen remains unidentified.

The rearrangement links TRBV5-6 to TRBJ2-5; 7 bases agree with TRBD2. Specimen: PBMCs. This clonotype was obtained from a male donor in good health and CMV-seropositive. CDR3 sequence reads: CASSGEAGVGETQYF. Written as DNA, the CDR3 is TGTGCCAGCAGCGGAGAGGCGGGGGTGGGGGAGACCCAGTACTTC.